This record covers a single TCR beta chain. The length of the CDR3 is 13 residues. The V end lost 7 bases, the J end lost 7 bases, and 17 bases lay between the germline ends. CDR1 is GTSNPN and CDR2 is SVGIG in the germline V gene (reference sequence). This specimen comes from a study of Tregs in tolerant kidney transplant recipients. Recipients received nonmyeloablative bone marrow transplants from related graft donors, with transient mixed chimerism. The data were produced by immunoSEQ multiplex PCR, yet TCRdb's version contains in-frame clones alone and is incomplete. The sample holds fewer than 95,000 clones; approximately 93% are singletons and the top ten take 1.5% to 2%.

The sequenced sample was CD4+ T cells from blood (PBMCs), obtained 12 months after the transplant. This sequence joins TRBV30 and TRBJ1-5; D gene ambiguous. The sequence was collected from a human patient who received a combined kidney and bone marrow transplant. Some T cells may be transferred from the graft donor. The CDR3 is CAFEEGSRQPQHF. CDR3 bases: TGTGCCTTCGAGGAGGGATCTAGGCAGCCCCAGCATTTT.